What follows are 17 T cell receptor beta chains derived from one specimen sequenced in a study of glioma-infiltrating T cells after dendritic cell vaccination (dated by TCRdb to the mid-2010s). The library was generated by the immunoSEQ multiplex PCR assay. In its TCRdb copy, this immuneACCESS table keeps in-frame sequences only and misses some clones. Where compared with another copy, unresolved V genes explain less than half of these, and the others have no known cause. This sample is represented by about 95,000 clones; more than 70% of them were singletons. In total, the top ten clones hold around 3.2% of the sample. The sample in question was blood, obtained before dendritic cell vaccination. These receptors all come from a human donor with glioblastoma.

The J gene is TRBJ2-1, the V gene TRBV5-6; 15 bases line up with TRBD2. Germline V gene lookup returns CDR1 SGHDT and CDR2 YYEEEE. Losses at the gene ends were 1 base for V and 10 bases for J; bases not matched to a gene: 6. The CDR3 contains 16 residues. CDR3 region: CASSLRTSGRALEQFF. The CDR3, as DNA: TGTGCCAGCAGCTTGAGGACTAGCGGGAGGGCTTTGGAGCAGTTCTTC.

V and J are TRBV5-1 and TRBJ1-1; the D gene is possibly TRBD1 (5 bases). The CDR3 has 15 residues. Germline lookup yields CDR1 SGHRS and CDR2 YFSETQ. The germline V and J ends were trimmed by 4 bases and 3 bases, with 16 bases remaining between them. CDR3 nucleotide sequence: TGCGCCAGCAGCCGGACGACAGACATTTACACTGAAGCTTTCTTT. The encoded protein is CASSRTTDIYTEAFF.

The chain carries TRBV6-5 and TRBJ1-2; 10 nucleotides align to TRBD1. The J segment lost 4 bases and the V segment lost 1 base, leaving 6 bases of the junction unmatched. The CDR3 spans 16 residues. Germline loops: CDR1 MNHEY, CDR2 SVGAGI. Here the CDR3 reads CASSYLRTGGGYGYTF. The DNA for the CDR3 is TGTGCCAGCAGTTACTTAAGGACAGGGGGAGGCTATGGCTACACCTTC.

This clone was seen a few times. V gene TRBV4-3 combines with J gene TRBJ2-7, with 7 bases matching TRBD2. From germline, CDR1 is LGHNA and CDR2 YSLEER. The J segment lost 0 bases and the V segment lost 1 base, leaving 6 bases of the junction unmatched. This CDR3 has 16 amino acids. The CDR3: CASSQGPGGSSYEQYF. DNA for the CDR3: TGCGCCAGCAGCCAAGGCCCCGGGGGGAGCTCCTACGAGCAGTACTTC.

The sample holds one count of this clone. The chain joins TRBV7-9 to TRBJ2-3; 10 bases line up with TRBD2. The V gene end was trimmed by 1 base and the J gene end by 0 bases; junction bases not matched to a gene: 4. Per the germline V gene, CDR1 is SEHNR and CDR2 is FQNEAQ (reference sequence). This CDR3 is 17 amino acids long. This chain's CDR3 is CASSLGRLAGSTDTQYF. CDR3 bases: TGTGCCAGCAGCTTAGGCCGACTAGCGGGTAGCACAGATACGCAGTATTTT.

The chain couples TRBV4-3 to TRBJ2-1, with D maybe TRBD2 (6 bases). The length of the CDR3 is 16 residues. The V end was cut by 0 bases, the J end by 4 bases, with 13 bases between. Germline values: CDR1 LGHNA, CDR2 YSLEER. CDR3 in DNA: TGCGCCAGCAGCCAAGATAGGAGCGGGCCGTACAATGAGCAGTTCTTC. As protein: CASSQDRSGPYNEQFF.

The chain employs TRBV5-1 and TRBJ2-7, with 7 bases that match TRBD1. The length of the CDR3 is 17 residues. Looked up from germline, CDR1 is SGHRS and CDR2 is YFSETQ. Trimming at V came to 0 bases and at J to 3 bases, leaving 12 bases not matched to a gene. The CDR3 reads CASSLVRTGTTFYEQYF. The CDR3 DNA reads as TGCGCCAGCAGCTTGGTGAGGACAGGAACTACGTTCTACGAGCAGTACTTC.

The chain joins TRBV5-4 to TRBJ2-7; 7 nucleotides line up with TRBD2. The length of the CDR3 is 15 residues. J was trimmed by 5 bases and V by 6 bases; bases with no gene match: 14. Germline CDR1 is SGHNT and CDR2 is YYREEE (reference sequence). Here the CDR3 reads CASTPGLVAFHEQYF. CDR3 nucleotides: TGTGCCAGCACCCCCGGACTAGTCGCGTTCCACGAGCAGTACTTC.

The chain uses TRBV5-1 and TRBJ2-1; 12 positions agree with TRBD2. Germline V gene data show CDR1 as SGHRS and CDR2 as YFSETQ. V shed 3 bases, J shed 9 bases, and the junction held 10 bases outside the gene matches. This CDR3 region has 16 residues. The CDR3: CASSSKSSGGAGEQFF. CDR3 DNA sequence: TGCGCCAGCAGCTCCAAATCTAGCGGGGGGGCCGGTGAGCAGTTCTTC.

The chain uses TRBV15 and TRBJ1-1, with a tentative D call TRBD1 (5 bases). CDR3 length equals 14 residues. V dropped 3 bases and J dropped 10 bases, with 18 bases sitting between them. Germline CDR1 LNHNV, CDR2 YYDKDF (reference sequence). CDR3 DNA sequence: TGTGCCACCAGCAGGCGGGACCGAGCATTGGGAGCTTTCTTT. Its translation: CATSRRDRALGAFF.

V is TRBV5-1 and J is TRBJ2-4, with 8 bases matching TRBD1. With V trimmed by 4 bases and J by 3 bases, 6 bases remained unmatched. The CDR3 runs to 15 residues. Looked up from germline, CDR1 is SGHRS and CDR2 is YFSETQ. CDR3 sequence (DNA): TGCGCCAGCAGCCCCGGGACAGGAGTCAAAAACATTCAGTACTTC. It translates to CASSPGTGVKNIQYF.

Written as DNA, the CDR3 is TGTGCCAGCAGTGAATATACTTATGGCTACACCTTC. Protein sequence: CASSEYTYGYTF. The chain recombines TRBV6-1 with TRBJ1-2; no reliable D call. The CDR3 length is 12 residues. V was pared by 2 bases and J by 5 bases, with 6 bases between. From germline, CDR1 is MNHNS and CDR2 SASEGT.

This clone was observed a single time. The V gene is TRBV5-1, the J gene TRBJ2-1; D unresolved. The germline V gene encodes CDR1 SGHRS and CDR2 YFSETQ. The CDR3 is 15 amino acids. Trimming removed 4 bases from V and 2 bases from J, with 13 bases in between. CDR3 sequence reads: CASSAGFLAYNEQFF. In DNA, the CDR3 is TGCGCCAGCAGCGCCGGGTTTTTGGCCTACAATGAGCAGTTCTTC.

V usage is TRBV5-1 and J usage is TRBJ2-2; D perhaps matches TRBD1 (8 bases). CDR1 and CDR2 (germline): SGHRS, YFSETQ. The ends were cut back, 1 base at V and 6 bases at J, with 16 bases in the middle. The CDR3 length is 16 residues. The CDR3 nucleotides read TGCGCCAGCAGCTTGCCGCGGACAGGGAGGGCCGGGGAGCTGTTTTTT. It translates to CASSLPRTGRAGELFF.

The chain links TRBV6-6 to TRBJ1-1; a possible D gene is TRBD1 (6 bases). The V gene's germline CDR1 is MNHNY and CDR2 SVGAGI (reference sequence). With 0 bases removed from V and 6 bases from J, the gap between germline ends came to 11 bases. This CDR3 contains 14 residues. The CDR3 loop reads CASSYSEKGAEAFF. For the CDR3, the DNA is TGTGCCAGCAGTTACTCGGAAAAGGGGGCTGAAGCTTTCTTT.

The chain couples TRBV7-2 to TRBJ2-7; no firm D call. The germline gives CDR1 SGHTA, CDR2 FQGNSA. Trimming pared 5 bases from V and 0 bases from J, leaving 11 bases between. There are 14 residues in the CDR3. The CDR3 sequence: CASSPSGYSYEQYF. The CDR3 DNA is TGTGCCAGCAGCCCTAGTGGATACTCCTACGAGCAGTACTTC.

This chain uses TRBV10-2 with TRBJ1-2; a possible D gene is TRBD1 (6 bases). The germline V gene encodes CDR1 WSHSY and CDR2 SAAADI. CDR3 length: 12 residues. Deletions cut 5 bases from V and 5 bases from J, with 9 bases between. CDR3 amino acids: CASSTTGYGYTF. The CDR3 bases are TGCGCCAGCAGTACAACAGGGTATGGCTACACCTTC.